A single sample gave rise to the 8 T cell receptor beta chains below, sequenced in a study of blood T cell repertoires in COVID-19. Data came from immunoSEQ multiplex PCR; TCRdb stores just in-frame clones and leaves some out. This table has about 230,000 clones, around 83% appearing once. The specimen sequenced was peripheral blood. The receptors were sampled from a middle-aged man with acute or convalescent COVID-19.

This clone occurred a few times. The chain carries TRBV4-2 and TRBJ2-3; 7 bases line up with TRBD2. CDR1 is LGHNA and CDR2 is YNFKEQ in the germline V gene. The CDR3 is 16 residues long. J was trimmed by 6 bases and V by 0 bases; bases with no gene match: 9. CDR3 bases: TGTGCCAGCAGCCAAGAAATAGCGGGCGGTCGGGATACGCAGTATTTT. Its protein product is CASSQEIAGGRDTQYF.

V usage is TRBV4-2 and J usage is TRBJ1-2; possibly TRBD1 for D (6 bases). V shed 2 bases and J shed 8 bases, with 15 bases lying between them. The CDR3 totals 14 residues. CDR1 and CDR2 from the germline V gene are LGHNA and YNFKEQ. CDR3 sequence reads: CASSQISGGEGYTF. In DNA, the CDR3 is TGTGCCAGCAGCCAAATTTCGGGGGGCGAAGGCTACACCTTC.

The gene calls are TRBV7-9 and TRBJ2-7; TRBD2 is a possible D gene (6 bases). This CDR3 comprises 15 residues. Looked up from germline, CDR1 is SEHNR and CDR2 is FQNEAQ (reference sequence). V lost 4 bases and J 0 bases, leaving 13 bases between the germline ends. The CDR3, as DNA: TGTGCCAGCAGCTCCCGGGACTTGATCTCCTACGAGCAGTACTTC. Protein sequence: CASSSRDLISYEQYF.

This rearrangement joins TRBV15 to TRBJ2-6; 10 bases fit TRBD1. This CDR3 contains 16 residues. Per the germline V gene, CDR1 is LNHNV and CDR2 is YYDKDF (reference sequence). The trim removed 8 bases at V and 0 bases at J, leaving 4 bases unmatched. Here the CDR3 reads CATGQGGSSGANVLTF. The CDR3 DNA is TGTGCCACCGGACAGGGGGGGTCCTCTGGGGCCAACGTCCTGACTTTC.

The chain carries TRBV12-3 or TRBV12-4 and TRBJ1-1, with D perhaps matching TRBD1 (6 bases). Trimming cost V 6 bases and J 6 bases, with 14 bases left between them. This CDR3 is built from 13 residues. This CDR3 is CASRTGGTSEAFF. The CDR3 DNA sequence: TGTGCCAGCAGGACAGGTGGCACCTCTGAAGCTTTCTTT.

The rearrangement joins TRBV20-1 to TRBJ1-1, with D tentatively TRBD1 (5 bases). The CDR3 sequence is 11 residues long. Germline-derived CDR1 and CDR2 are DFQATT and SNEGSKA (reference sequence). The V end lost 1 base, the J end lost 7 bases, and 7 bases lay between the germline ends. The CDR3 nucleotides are TGCAGTGCTAGAGGGACAATTGAAGCTTTCTTT. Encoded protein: CSARGTIEAFF.

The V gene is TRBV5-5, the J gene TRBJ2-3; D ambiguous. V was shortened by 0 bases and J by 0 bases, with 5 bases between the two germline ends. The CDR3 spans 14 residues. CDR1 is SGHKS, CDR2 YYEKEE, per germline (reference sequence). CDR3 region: CASSLGGSTDTQYF. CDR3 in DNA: TGTGCCAGCAGCTTGGGCGGAAGCACAGATACGCAGTATTTT.

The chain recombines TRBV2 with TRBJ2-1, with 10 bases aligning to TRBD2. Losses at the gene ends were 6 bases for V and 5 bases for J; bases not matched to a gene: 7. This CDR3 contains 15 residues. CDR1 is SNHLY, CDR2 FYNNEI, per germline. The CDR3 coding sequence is TGTGCCAGCAGGAAGGCTAGCGGGAGTCACAATGAGCAGTTCTTC. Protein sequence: CASRKASGSHNEQFF.